Listed below are T cell receptor beta chains from one sample, sequenced in a study of T cells in tumors after PD-1 blockade. Measured with immunoSEQ multiplex PCR; TCRdb has only the in-frame clones, and not every one. The sample holds about 63,000 clones; under 80% are singletons and the top ten take about 4.4%. The sample in question was PBMCs, obtained after anti-PD-1 treatment. The receptors here all came from a human donor with basal cell carcinoma. The CDR3 runs from the conserved cysteine through the conserved F or W. A D gene is named only where the DNA matches it firmly. Some rows have no size entry. The others give once, few or many, or a class for an expanded clone.

TRBV19	-	-	TRBJ2-5	CASSISPGPQETQYF	TGTGCCAGTAGTATCTCGCCAGGGCCCCAAGAGACCCAGTACTTC
TRBV5-6	-	TRBD1	TRBJ1-1	CASSQGGQVDTEAFF	TGTGCCAGCAGCCAAGGGGGCCAGGTCGACACTGAAGCTTTCTTT
TRBV3-1/TRBV3-2	-	-	TRBJ1-5	CASSQNRVNQPQHF	TGTGCCAGCAGCCAAAACAGGGTTAATCAGCCCCAGCATTTT
TRBV12-5	-	TRBD1	TRBJ1-1	CASADGTVKGTEAFF	TGTGCTAGTGCCGATGGGACAGTCAAGGGCACTGAAGCTTTCTTT
TRBV2	few	-	TRBJ2-7	CASRGTVSSYEQYF	TGTGCCAGCAGGGGGACTGTGAGCTCCTACGAGCAGTACTTC
TRBV24-1	-	-	TRBJ1-4	CATSDSGTVNEKLFF	TGTGCCACCAGTGATTCGGGTACGGTGAATGAAAAACTGTTTTTT
TRBV28	-	-	TRBJ2-3	CASSLVSVDTQYF	TGTGCCAGCAGTTTAGTTTCGGTTGATACGCAGTATTTT
TRBV6-5	-	TRBD1	TRBJ1-3	CASSRQGPGNTIYF	TGTGCCAGCAGTAGACAGGGTCCTGGAAACACCATATATTTT
TRBV28	once	TRBD1	TRBJ2-7	CASREDRPSSYEQYF	TGTGCCAGCAGGGAGGACAGGCCCTCATCCTACGAGCAGTACTTC
TRBV16	-	-	TRBJ1-3	CASSQYQDISGNTIYF	TGTGCCAGCAGCCAATACCAGGACATCTCTGGAAACACCATATATTTT
TRBV5-1	-	-	TRBJ2-1	CASSFRIASNNNEQFF	TGCGCCAGCAGCTTCCGCATCGCCTCCAACAACAATGAGCAGTTCTTC
TRBV27	-	-	TRBJ2-2	CASSYRRTGELFF	TGTGCCAGCAGTTACAGGAGGACCGGGGAGCTGTTTTTT
TRBV12-3/TRBV12-4	-	-	TRBJ1-2	CASSLETYGYTF	TGTGCCAGCAGTCTAGAGACCTATGGCTACACCTTC
TRBV18	-	-	TRBJ2-2	CASSPRSGERNTGELFF	TGTGCCAGCTCACCACGTTCGGGGGAGAGGAACACCGGGGAGCTGTTTTTT
TRBV5-4	-	-	TRBJ1-2	CASSLGQQNYGYTF	TGTGCCAGCAGCTTGGGACAACAAAACTATGGCTACACCTTC
TRBV4-1	-	TRBD2	TRBJ2-3	CASSQDLAGAITDTQYF	TGCGCCAGCAGCCAAGATCTAGCGGGGGCCATCACAGATACGCAGTATTTT
TRBV19	-	-	TRBJ1-5	CASRGPPAYNQPQHF	TGTGCCAGTAGAGGACCCCCGGCCTACAATCAGCCCCAGCATTTT
TRBV3-1/TRBV3-2	few	TRBD1	TRBJ1-6	CASSLPGGYSPLHF	TGTGCCAGCAGCCTCCCAGGGGGCTATTCACCCCTCCACTTT
TRBV10-3	-	-	TRBJ1-4	CAISEHGNNEKLFF	TGTGCCATCAGTGAGCACGGGAATAATGAAAAACTGTTTTTT
TRBV5-1	-	-	TRBJ2-1	CASSLASAGYINEQFF	TGCGCCAGCAGCTTGGCGTCGGCAGGGTACATCAATGAGCAGTTCTTC
TRBV7-2	-	TRBD2	TRBJ2-1	CASSERTSGGIRLRNEQFF	TGTGCCAGCAGCGAGCGGACTAGCGGGGGAATTAGGCTACGCAATGAGCAGTTCTTC
TRBV15	-	-	TRBJ2-3	CATSIRQGGGTDTQYF	TGTGCCACCAGCATCAGACAGGGAGGGGGCACAGATACGCAGTATTTT
TRBV24-1	-	-	TRBJ2-7	CATSDRRSGEQYF	TGTGCCACCAGTGACAGGAGATCAGGGGAGCAGTACTTC
TRBV2	-	-	TRBJ1-6	CASSGRQLGNSPLHF	TGTGCCAGCAGTGGGCGGCAGTTAGGAAATTCACCCCTCCACTTT
TRBV5-6	once	TRBD1	TRBJ1-3	CASSLGTGGLGNTIYF	TGTGCCAGCAGCTTGGGGACAGGGGGCCTCGGAAACACCATATATTTT
TRBV19	few	TRBD1	TRBJ1-4	CASSSTGGVEKLFF	TGTGCCAGTAGTTCGACAGGGGGCGTGGAAAAACTGTTTTTT
TRBV7-8	-	TRBD2	TRBJ2-1	CASSSTLGGGQNIEQFF	TGTGCCAGCAGCTCCACCCTCGGGGGGGGCCAGAATATTGAGCAGTTCTTC
TRBV4-1	-	TRBD1	TRBJ2-7	CASSQIRDRGNEQYF	TGCGCCAGCAGCCAAATCCGGGACAGGGGGAACGAGCAGTACTTC
TRBV6-5	few	-	TRBJ2-2	CASSRPGTGELFF	TGTGCCAGCTCTAGGCCCGGAACCGGGGAGCTGTTTTTT
TRBV27	-	-	TRBJ1-5	CASKIHNGTPRAYSNQPQHF	TGTGCCAGCAAAATCCATAACGGGACCCCCCGCGCTTATAGCAATCAGCCCCAGCATTTT
TRBV19	-	TRBD1	TRBJ1-6	CASSKGTGPYNSPLHF	TGTGCCAGTAGCAAGGGGACAGGACCCTATAATTCACCCCTCCACTTT
TRBV6-5	-	-	TRBJ1-2	CASSYEGMWTQGYTF	TGTGCCAGCAGTTACGAAGGAATGTGGACCCAAGGCTACACCTTC
TRBV3-1/TRBV3-2	-	-	TRBJ1-5	CASSQEFQQPQHF	TGTGCCAGCAGCCAGGAATTTCAGCAGCCCCAGCATTTT
TRBV4-2	-	TRBD1	TRBJ2-7	CASSQDLSPAGTGVNEQYF	TGTGCCAGCAGCCAAGATCTTTCCCCCGCCGGGACAGGGGTGAACGAGCAGTACTTC
TRBV5-1	-	-	TRBJ2-7	CASSSITGPSSYEQYF	TGCGCCAGCAGCTCTATAACAGGCCCGAGCTCCTACGAGCAGTACTTC
TRBV28	-	-	TRBJ1-2	CASRDTANYGYTF	TGTGCCAGCAGGGACACTGCTAACTATGGCTACACCTTC
TRBV27	-	-	TRBJ2-7	CASSFQTGRLGYEQYF	TGTGCCAGCAGTTTTCAGACAGGACGCCTTGGCTACGAGCAGTACTTC
TRBV20-1	-	TRBD2	TRBJ2-7	CSASSGGAYEQYF	TGCAGTGCAAGTAGCGGGGGGGCCTACGAGCAGTACTTC
TRBV28	-	TRBD2	TRBJ2-7	CASSSPGGGSYEQYF	TGTGCCAGCAGTTCCCCCGGGGGGGGGTCCTACGAGCAGTACTTC
TRBV18	-	-	TRBJ1-1	CASSPQGSNTEAFF	TGTGCCAGCTCACCACAGGGGTCGAACACTGAAGCTTTCTTT